A selection of T cell receptor beta chains follows, all from one sample in a study of blood T cells in healthy people across ages. One entry per CDR3 protein, called by TCRdb with MiXCR from the 5' RACE reads. The profile shows 950,000 to 1,200,000 distinct CDR3 sequences, 35% to 40% of them singletons. The specimen was blood. These receptor sequences come from a man between 18 and 29 years old in good health. CDR3s include the opening cysteine and the closing phenylalanine or tryptophan. The D gene is left open where the match is weak. Rows may omit the clone size; those that give it use once, few, many or a size class.

V gene	D gene	J gene	clone size	CDR3 DNA	CDR3 protein
TRBV15	-	TRBJ2-1	few	TGTGCCACCAGCAGAGATCTCATACGGGGGGCTAGTTCCTACAATGAGCAGTTCTTC	CATSRDLIRGASSYNEQFF
TRBV27	TRBD2	TRBJ2-2	-	TGTGCCAGCAGTTTATTGCGGGGGGGCACCGGGGAGCTGTTTTTT	CASSLLRGGTGELFF
TRBV11-1	TRBD1	TRBJ1-2	few	TGTGCCAGCAGCGCCCGCAGGGGGTCCTATGGCTACACCTTC	CASSARRGSYGYTF
TRBV9	-	TRBJ1-1	-	TGTGCCAGCAGCGCTAACGAGGGTAGCGGCCTAGGCACTGAAGCTTTCTTT	CASSANEGSGLGTEAFF
TRBV6-2/TRBV6-3	-	TRBJ1-1	-	TGTGCCAGCAGCTCAGACATAAAAGACACTGAAGCTTTCTTT	CASSSDIKDTEAFF
TRBV4-2	-	TRBJ1-5	-	TGTGCCAGTAGCCAAGAAGTGTCAGACAATCAGCCCCAGCATTTT	CASSQEVSDNQPQHF
TRBV6-1	-	TRBJ1-4	-	TGTGCCAGCAGTGAAAGGACTGACAGCCTGGGGGAAAAACTGTTTTTT	CASSERTDSLGEKLFF
TRBV6-5	-	TRBJ2-7	-	TGTGCCAGCAGTTACTCTACCACAGGGTTCTACGAGCAGTACTTC	CASSYSTTGFYEQYF
TRBV28	-	TRBJ2-1	-	TGTGCCGGCAACGCGGAACCATACAATGAGCAGTTCTTC	CAGNAEPYNEQFF
TRBV3-1	-	TRBJ1-2	-	TGTGCCAGCAGCCTCGCTCTGAGGGGCGATGGCTACACCTTC	CASSLALRGDGYTF
TRBV11-1	-	TRBJ2-5	-	TGTGCCAGCAGCCAGGCTCGGTTCAGCGAGCAAGAGACCCAGTACTTC	CASSQARFSEQETQYF
TRBV12-3/TRBV12-4	-	TRBJ2-7	-	TGTGCCAGCACCCATCGAACCAAAGGGAATGAGCAGTACTTC	CASTHRTKGNEQYF
TRBV12-3/TRBV12-4	-	TRBJ2-3	-	TGTGCCAGCAGTTTCAGCCGGCCAGATACGCAGTATTTT	CASSFSRPDTQYF
TRBV9	TRBD2	TRBJ2-3	-	TGTGCCAGCAGCGCTAGCGGGGGGATCACAGATACGCAGTATTTT	CASSASGGITDTQYF